This T cell receptor (beta chain) appears in the sequencing data of a study of blood T cells in healthy people across ages. The people who gave samples were healthy Caucasians from Russia, aged roughly 6 to 95. The CDR3 contains 13 residues. From germline, CDR1 is LGHNA and CDR2 YSLEER. Together with a sample-barcoded 5' primer, a J-beta primer mix was included in a second PCR lasting roughly 6 to 12 cycles. Each of the cDNA molecules was tagged by a template-switch adaptor with 12 random nucleotides. CDR3-containing paired-end reads numbering at least 2.5 million came from each sample. TCRdb called the 5' RACE reads again in MiXCR, with one record for every CDR3 protein. The table records 1.5 million to 2 million distinct CDR3 sequences, approximately 28% of them present only once. Findings and limits, study-wide: Age showed a roughly linear inverse relationship with TCR beta diversity per million T cells.

On this clonotype itself: Its antigen is unknown. The junction departs from the called germline gene at one end, perhaps through a read error.

The TCR originated in a woman aged 25-40 years in good health. The sequenced sample consisted of blood. The chain recombines TRBV4-3 with TRBJ1-4, with unresolved D. Written as DNA, the CDR3 is TGCGCCAGCAGCATCCGGTTTAATGAAAAACGGTTTTTT. Protein sequence: CASSIRFNEKRFF.